This passage covers 8 T cell receptor beta chains from one sample sequenced in a study of blood T cell repertoires in COVID-19. Method: immunoSEQ multiplex PCR; TCRdb's copy keeps in-frame clones and lacks some. Of approximately 90,000 clones in the sample, 65% to 90% are singletons; the top ten hold around 25%. Material: peripheral blood. The receptors stem from a man between 60 and 75 years old with acute or convalescent COVID-19.

The rearrangement joins TRBV28 to TRBJ1-1, with TRBD1 matching over 7 bases. The CDR3 runs 17 residues. Germline V gene sequence: CDR1 MDHEN, CDR2 SYDVKM. The V and J ends lost 3 bases and 2 bases, in that order; junction bases with no gene match: 12. DNA for the CDR3: TGTGCCAGCAGTTTCCCCCTGGACAGGCTTGGAAACACTGAAGCTTTCTTT. Translation: CASSFPLDRLGNTEAFF.

The chain uses TRBV7-9 and TRBJ2-2; D gene ambiguous. Trimming took 5 bases from V and 5 from J, leaving 15 bases between them. The CDR3 has 15 amino acids. Per the germline V gene, CDR1 is SEHNR and CDR2 is FQNEAQ (reference sequence). CDR3 region: CASSPPFRGTGELFF. CDR3 DNA: TGTGCCAGCAGCCCTCCATTCCGAGGTACCGGGGAGCTGTTTTTT.

The rearrangement joins TRBV5-1 to TRBJ2-3; D perhaps matches TRBD2 (6 bases). Germline-derived CDR1 and CDR2 are SGHRS and YFSETQ. The ends were cut back, 4 bases at V and 4 bases at J, with 16 bases in the middle. CDR3 length: 15 amino acids. Here the CDR3 reads CASSRFMGGADTQYF. In DNA form, the CDR3 reads TGCGCCAGCAGCCGGTTTATGGGGGGAGCAGATACGCAGTATTTT.

The chain recombines TRBV27 with TRBJ1-1, with D unclear. The CDR3 covers 16 residues. Germline V gene lookup returns CDR1 MNHEY and CDR2 SMNVEV (reference sequence). The V end lost 2 bases, the J end lost 1 base, and 14 bases lay between the germline ends. The CDR3 nucleotides are TGTGCCAGCAGTTTACATGGAGTGGCGTCGAACACTGAAGCTTTCTTT. Translating it yields CASSLHGVASNTEAFF.

The V call is TRBV30, the J call TRBJ1-5; D call uncertain. Trimming cost V 7 bases and J 0 bases, with 10 bases left between them. The CDR3 runs 13 residues. CDR1 GTSNPN and CDR2 SVGIG come from the germline V gene (reference sequence). The CDR3 loop reads CASRDFSNQPQHF. The CDR3 DNA is TGTGCCTCCCGGGATTTTAGCAATCAGCCCCAGCATTTT.

The V gene is TRBV28, the J gene TRBJ2-7, with D perhaps matching TRBD2 (5 bases). Germline CDR1 reads MDHEN; CDR2 reads SYDVKM. The CDR3 has 14 amino acids. V gave up 3 bases and J gave up 9 bases, with 18 bases separating them. The CDR3 is CASSLQDQKGGQYF. The DNA of the CDR3 is TGTGCCAGCAGTTTGCAGGACCAAAAAGGAGGGCAGTACTTC.

Here the CDR3 DNA reads TGTGCCAGCAGCCCACAGGGGCTGGGGGGTCAGCCCCAGCATTTT. Its protein is CASSPQGLGGQPQHF. This chain uses TRBV6-2 or TRBV6-3 with TRBJ1-5; 7 bases align to TRBD1. V lost 6 bases, J lost 6 bases, and 11 bases stayed unmatched. The CDR3 is 15 amino acids. Germline assignment: CDR1 MNHEY and CDR2 SVGEGT.

This chain links TRBV11-2 with TRBJ2-7, with TRBD2 matching over 10 bases. CDR1 SGHAT and CDR2 FQNNGV come from the germline V gene. V lost 3 bases to trimming and J lost 3 bases; unmatched junction nucleotides: 5. CDR3 size: 15 residues. The CDR3 protein is CASSLGTSVVYEQYF. CDR3 nucleotides: TGTGCCAGCAGCTTGGGGACTAGCGTTGTCTACGAGCAGTACTTC.